The entry below gives a single T cell receptor beta chain sequence along with its context. This entry belongs to a study of blood T cell repertoires in COVID-19. Study at large: Whether acute or convalescent, the COVID-19 samples came from the United States, Italy and Spain. PBMCs, B-cell-depleted T cells, or T cells provided the cDNA or gDNA that made up the material.

Assay used: immunoSEQ multiplex PCR; TCRdb lists only in-frame clones, some missing. The sample holds 100,000 to 150,000 clones; about 81% are singletons and the top ten take about 2.3%. Enrollees, about 18 to 89 years old, lived in 24 US areas. Participant reports of clinical history set cohort assignment. The sequence derives from a middle-aged man with acute COVID-19. The sequencing input was PBMCs or T cells enriched from blood (not recorded which).

The CDR3 is CASSQWRSGGDEQFF. The CDR3 nucleotides read TGTGCCAGCAGCCAATGGAGGAGCGGGGGCGATGAGCAGTTCTTC. V is TRBV3-1 (or the pseudogene TRBV3-2) and J is TRBJ2-1; 8 positions match TRBD2. From germline, CDR1 is LGHDT and CDR2 YNNKEL (reference sequence). The CDR3 spans 15 residues. The trim removed 2 bases at V and 8 bases at J, leaving 8 bases unmatched.